This T cell receptor beta chain originates from a study of blood T cell repertoires in COVID-19. For the study at large: Samples of COVID-19 (acute and convalescent) were obtained from the United States, Italy and Spain. The cDNA or gDNA used as material had been derived from T cells, B-cell-depleted T cells, or PBMCs.

Germline lookup yields CDR1 MNHEY and CDR2 SVGEGT. The junction had 10 bases not matched to a gene; V was cut back by 2 bases and J by 5 bases. The CDR3 runs to 18 residues. Per the original methods: Scientists estimated how many nucleated cells there were by amplifying reference gene primers. Clones were sequenced by immunoSEQ multiplex PCR, and TCRdb holds only the in-frame ones, with some missing. V and J calls and clone size are copied from that table; D and trimming were computed from the DNA. This sample yields about 250,000 clones, of which approximately 83% are seen a single time; 8.9% belongs to the top ten.

The TCR was taken from a man older than 75 with acute or convalescent COVID-19. The chain couples TRBV6-2 or TRBV6-3 to TRBJ2-3; 13 nucleotides align to TRBD2. Sequenced material: peripheral blood. In DNA form, the CDR3 reads TGTGCCAGCAGTTACAAGCCGGGACTAGCGGGGCCGCAAGATACGCAGTATTTT. It translates to CASSYKPGLAGPQDTQYF.